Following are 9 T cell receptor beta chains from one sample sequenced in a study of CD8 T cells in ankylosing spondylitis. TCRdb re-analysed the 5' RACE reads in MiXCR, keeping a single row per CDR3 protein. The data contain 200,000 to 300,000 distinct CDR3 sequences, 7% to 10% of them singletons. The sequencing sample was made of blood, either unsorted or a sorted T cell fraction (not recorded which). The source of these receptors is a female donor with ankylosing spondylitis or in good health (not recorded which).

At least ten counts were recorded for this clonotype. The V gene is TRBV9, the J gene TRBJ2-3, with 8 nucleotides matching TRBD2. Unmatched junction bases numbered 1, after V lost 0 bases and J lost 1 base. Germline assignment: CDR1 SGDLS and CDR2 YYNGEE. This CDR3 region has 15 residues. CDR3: CASSVVAGRTDTQYF. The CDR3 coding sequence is TGTGCCAGCAGCGTAGTAGCGGGACGCACAGATACGCAGTATTTT.

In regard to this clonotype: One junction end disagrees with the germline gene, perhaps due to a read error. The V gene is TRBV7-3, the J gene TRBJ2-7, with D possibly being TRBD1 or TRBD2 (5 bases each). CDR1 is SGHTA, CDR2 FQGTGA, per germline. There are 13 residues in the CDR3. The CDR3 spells CASGLLGPYEQYF. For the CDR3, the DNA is TGTGCCAGCGGCTTATTGGGACCCTACGAGCAGTACTTC.

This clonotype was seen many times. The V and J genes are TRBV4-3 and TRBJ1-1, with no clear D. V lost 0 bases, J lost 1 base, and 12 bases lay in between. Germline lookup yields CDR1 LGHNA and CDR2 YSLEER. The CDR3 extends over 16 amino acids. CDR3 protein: CASSQEPSGQNTEAFF. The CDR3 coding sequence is TGCGCCAGCAGCCAAGAACCCTCCGGCCAGAACACTGAAGCTTTCTTT.

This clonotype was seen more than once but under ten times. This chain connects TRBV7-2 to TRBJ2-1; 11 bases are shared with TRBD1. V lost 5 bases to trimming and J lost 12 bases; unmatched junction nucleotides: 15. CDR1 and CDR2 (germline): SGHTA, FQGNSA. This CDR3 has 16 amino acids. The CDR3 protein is CASSPQTGTGGNGQFF. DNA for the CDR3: TGTGCCAGCAGCCCACAAACCGGGACAGGGGGGAACGGGCAGTTCTTC.

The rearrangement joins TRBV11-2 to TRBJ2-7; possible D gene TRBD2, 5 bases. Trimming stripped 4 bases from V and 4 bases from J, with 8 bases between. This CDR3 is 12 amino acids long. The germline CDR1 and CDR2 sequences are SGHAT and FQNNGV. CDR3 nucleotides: TGTGCCAGCAGCTCATGGACTTACGAGCAGTACTTC. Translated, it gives CASSSWTYEQYF. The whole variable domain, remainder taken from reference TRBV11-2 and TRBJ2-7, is EAGVAQSPRYKIIEKRQSVAFWCNPISGHATLYWYQQILGQGPKLLIQFQNNGVVDDSQLPKDRFSAERLKGVDSTLKIQPAKLEDSAVYLCASSSWTYEQYFGPGTRLTVT.

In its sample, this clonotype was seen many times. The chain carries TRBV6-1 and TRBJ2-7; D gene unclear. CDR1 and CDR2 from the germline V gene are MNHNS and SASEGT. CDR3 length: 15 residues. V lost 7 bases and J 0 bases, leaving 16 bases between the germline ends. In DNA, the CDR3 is TGTGCCAGCACCCCCGGCGCGGTCTCCTCCTACGAGCAGTACTTC. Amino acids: CASTPGAVSSYEQYF.

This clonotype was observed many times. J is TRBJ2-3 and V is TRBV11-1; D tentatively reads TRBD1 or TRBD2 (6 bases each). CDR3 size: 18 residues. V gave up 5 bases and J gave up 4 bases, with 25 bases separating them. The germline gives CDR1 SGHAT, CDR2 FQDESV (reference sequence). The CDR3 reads CASSPLGSTGGRPDTQYF. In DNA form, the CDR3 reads TGTGCCAGCAGCCCACTAGGGTCTACTGGGGGGCGCCCAGATACGCAGTATTTT.

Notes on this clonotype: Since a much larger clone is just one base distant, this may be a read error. Here the CDR3 DNA reads TGCGCCACCAGCTTGGAGGGCGCAATCGGTTCGACTGAAGCTTTCTTT. Translated: CATSLEGAIGSTEAFF. This sequence joins TRBV5-1 and TRBJ1-1; D remains unclear. Germline-derived CDR1 and CDR2 are SGHRS and YFSETQ. CDR3 length: 16 amino acids. The full variable domain, in which reference TRBV5-1 and TRBJ1-1 provide the parts outside the CDR3, is KAGVTQTPRYLIKTRGQQVTLSCSPISGHRSVSWYQQTPGQGLQFLFEYFSETQRNKGNFPGRFSGRQFSNSRSEMNVSTLELGDSALYLCATSLEGAIGSTEAFFGQGTRLTVV.

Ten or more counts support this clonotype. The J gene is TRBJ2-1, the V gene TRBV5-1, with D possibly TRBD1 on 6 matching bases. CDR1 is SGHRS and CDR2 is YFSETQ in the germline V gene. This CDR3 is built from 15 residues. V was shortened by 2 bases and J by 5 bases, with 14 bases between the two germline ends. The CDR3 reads CASSFRGDPDNEQFF. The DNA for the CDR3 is TGCGCCAGCAGCTTCAGGGGCGACCCCGACAATGAGCAGTTCTTC. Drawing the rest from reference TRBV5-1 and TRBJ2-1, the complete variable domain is KAGVTQTPRYLIKTRGQQVTLSCSPISGHRSVSWYQQTPGQGLQFLFEYFSETQRNKGNFPGRFSGRQFSNSRSEMNVSTLELGDSALYLCASSFRGDPDNEQFFGPGTRLTVL.